This T cell receptor (beta chain) was identified during a study of lymphopenia after photon versus proton radiotherapy. Study findings and constraints: Under photons, naive T cells and diversity fell while effector/memory populations rose. Better survival with proton therapy was suggested as possible, not demonstrated. Post-nadir TCR diversity decline inversely tracked overall survival among those who died. After the lymphocyte nadir, photon-treated repertoires showed oligoclonal expansion, especially of CD8+ Temra cells.

This clone was seen once. The antigen remains undetermined. Sequencing was performed with immunoSEQ multiplex PCR; in TCRdb, only in-frame clones are kept and a portion is missing. The table has 37,000 or so clones, about 84% seen once. Trimming left V 8 bases short and J 2 bases short, with 9 bases between. Germline V gene data show CDR1 as MNHEY and CDR2 as SMNVEV (reference sequence). The CDR3 length is 13 residues. This chain uses TRBV27 with TRBJ2-2; D gene unclear. The receptor comes from a man aged 50-60 years with gastric cancer. Here the sequenced sample was peripheral blood, taken from a patient treated with photon-based radiotherapy. As DNA, the CDR3 is TGTGCCAGCCGCGGCGGCAACACCGGGGAGCTGTTTTTT. Its translation is CASRGGNTGELFF.